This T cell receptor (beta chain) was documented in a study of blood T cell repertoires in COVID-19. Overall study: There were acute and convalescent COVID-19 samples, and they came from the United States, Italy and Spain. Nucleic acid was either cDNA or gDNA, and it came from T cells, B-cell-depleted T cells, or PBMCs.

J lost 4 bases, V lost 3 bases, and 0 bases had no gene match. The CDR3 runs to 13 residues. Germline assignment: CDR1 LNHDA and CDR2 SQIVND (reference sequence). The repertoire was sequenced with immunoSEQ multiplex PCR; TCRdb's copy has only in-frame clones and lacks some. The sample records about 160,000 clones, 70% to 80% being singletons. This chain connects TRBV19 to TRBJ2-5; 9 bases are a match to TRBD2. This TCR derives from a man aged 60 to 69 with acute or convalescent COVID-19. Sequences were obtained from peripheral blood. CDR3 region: CASSISGGETQYF. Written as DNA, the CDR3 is TGTGCCAGTAGTATTAGCGGGGGAGAGACCCAGTACTTC. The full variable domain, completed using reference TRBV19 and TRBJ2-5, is DGGITQSPKYLFRKEGQNVTLSCEQNLNHDAMYWYRQDPGQGLRLIYYSQIVNDFQKGDIAEGYSVSREKKESFPLTVTSAQKNPTAFYLCASSISGGETQYFGPGTRLLVL.